This entry lists 16 T cell receptor beta chains sequenced from one sample in a study of T cell responses to AZD1222 COVID-19 vaccine. Sequenced by immunoSEQ multiplex PCR; TCRdb stores in-frame clones only, minus some. The table records 100,000 to 150,000 clones, about 87% of them present only once. The sample in question was peripheral blood, obtained on day 0 of AZD1222 vaccination. These receptors were collected from an adult in good health.

This clone was seen a few times. The CDR3 loop reads CASTSTGTTNEKLFF. Written as DNA, the CDR3 is TGTGCCAGCACCTCGACCGGGACGACGAATGAAAAACTGTTTTTT. V is TRBV7-9 and J is TRBJ1-4, with TRBD1 as a possible D gene (5 bases). Trimming cost V 7 bases and J 5 bases, with 17 bases left between them. The CDR3 is 15 amino acids. CDR1 and CDR2 from the germline V gene are SEHNR and FQNEAQ (reference sequence).

V is TRBV5-1 and J is TRBJ2-7, with 9 nucleotides matching TRBD1. Germline CDR1 and CDR2: SGHRS and YFSETQ. J lost 3 bases, V lost 3 bases, and 4 bases had no gene match. The CDR3 sequence is 14 residues long. CDR3 bases: TGCGCCAGCAGCTCCACAGGGGGCGGCTACGAGCAGTACTTC. It specifies CASSSTGGGYEQYF.

This clone appeared once. The gene calls are TRBV25-1 and TRBJ2-7, with a weak D call TRBD2 (7 bases). Germline values: CDR1 MGHDK, CDR2 SYGVNS. This CDR3 region has 15 residues. Trimming cost V 8 bases and J 1 base, with 18 bases left between them. The CDR3, as DNA: TGTGCCAGCGCGCCAGGCGGGGGCCCTTCCTACGAGCAGTACTTC. It yields the protein CASAPGGGPSYEQYF.

In this sample, this clone turned up once. This rearrangement joins TRBV15 to TRBJ2-2; weak D call: TRBD2 (6 bases). CDR1 is LNHNV and CDR2 is YYDKDF in the germline V gene (reference sequence). This CDR3 is 17 amino acids long. Trimming pared 0 bases from V and 4 bases from J, leaving 15 bases between. The CDR3: CATSRDRAGTVTGELFF. CDR3 DNA sequence: TGTGCCACCAGCAGAGATAGGGCAGGGACTGTCACCGGGGAGCTGTTTTTT.

The rearrangement joins TRBV7-9 to TRBJ2-6, with D perhaps TRBD2 (5 bases). The V and J ends lost 3 bases and 9 bases respectively, with 12 bases between them. Germline loops: CDR1 SEHNR, CDR2 FQNEAQ (reference sequence). The CDR3 consists of 14 residues. CDR3 sequence: CASSFSGLDNVLTF. DNA of the CDR3: TGTGCCAGCAGCTTCAGCGGTCTCGACAACGTCCTGACTTTC.

The V gene is TRBV28, the J gene TRBJ1-2, with 7 bases aligning to TRBD1. The CDR3 is made up of 15 amino acids. Trimming took 3 bases from V and 8 from J; bases not matched to a gene: 12. Per germline, CDR1 MDHEN and CDR2 SYDVKM. CDR3 in DNA: TGTGCCAGCAGTTTGCTGGCAGGGGGGCACAACGGCTACACCTTC. Translated: CASSLLAGGHNGYTF.

The gene calls are TRBV5-4 and TRBJ1-2, with D possibly TRBD1 on 5 matching bases. CDR3 length: 13 residues. Trimming pared 0 bases from V and 8 bases from J, leaving 11 bases between. Per germline, CDR1 SGHNT and CDR2 YYREEE (reference sequence). This CDR3 reads CASSLGDSKGYTF. As DNA, the CDR3 is TGTGCCAGCAGCTTGGGAGACAGCAAGGGCTACACCTTC. The full variable domain, completed using reference TRBV5-4 and TRBJ1-2, is ETGVTQSPTHLIKTRGQQVTLRCSSQSGHNTVSWYQQALGQGPQFIFQYYREEENGRGNFPPRFSGLQFPNYSSELNVNALELDDSALYLCASSLGDSKGYTFGSGTRLTVV.

The chain's CDR3 is CASSLRQVTGELFF. The DNA of the CDR3 is TGTGCCAGCAGCTTGAGACAGGTCACCGGGGAGCTGTTTTTT. The chain couples TRBV7-9 to TRBJ2-2; tentative D call: TRBD1 (6 bases). Germline CDR1 is SEHNR and CDR2 is FQNEAQ (reference sequence). Trimming stripped 3 bases from V and 4 bases from J, with 9 bases between. This CDR3 is 14 amino acids long.

The chain joins TRBV2 to TRBJ2-3, with 10 nucleotides matching TRBD2. The CDR3 is 13 amino acids. After removal of 9 bases from V and 1 base from J, the junction contained 1 base not matched to a gene. CDR1 and CDR2 (germline): SNHLY, FYNNEI. Here the CDR3 reads CARGLAGTDTQYF. CDR3 nucleotide sequence: TGTGCCAGAGGACTAGCGGGCACAGATACGCAGTATTTT.

The sample holds one count of this clone. This rearrangement joins TRBV7-6 to TRBJ2-7; D unresolved. The CDR3 contains 16 residues. The germline V and J ends were trimmed by 5 bases and 0 bases, with 17 bases remaining between them. The germline CDR1 and CDR2 sequences are SGHVS and FNYEAQ. CDR3 loop: CASSPKARVSSYEQYF. CDR3 nucleotides: TGTGCCAGCAGCCCCAAGGCCCGTGTGTCCTCCTACGAGCAGTACTTC.

This chain connects TRBV12-3 or TRBV12-4 to TRBJ2-7; the D gene is possibly TRBD2 (5 bases). Trimming left V 6 bases short and J 7 bases short, with 13 bases between. This CDR3 is 12 amino acids long. CDR3 in amino acids: CASSSPWEEQYF. In nucleotides, the CDR3 is TGTGCCAGCAGCTCCCCCTGGGAGGAGCAGTACTTC.

The chain couples TRBV30 to TRBJ1-2; no clear D gene. The germline gives CDR1 GTSNPN, CDR2 SVGIG (reference sequence). This CDR3 contains 12 residues. The V end lost 0 bases, the J end lost 4 bases, and 6 bases lay between the germline ends. CDR3 DNA: TGTGCCTGGAGTGTTAGTGCCTATGGCTACACCTTC. This sequence encodes CAWSVSAYGYTF.

The CDR3 nucleotides are TGTGCCAGCAGCTTAGCGGCAGGCAACAGGGGTCAGCCCCAGCATTTT. Translation: CASSLAAGNRGQPQHF. V usage is TRBV7-8 and J usage is TRBJ1-5; TRBD1 matches at 7 bases. The CDR3 is 16 amino acids. Germline V lookup: CDR1 SGHVS, CDR2 FQNEAQ. V shed 0 bases, J shed 6 bases, and the junction held 8 bases outside the gene matches.

This clone was seen more than once but under ten times. The gene calls are TRBV9 and TRBJ2-7; D gene uncertain. The V end was cut by 3 bases, the J end by 6 bases, with 13 bases between. Germline V gene data show CDR1 as SGDLS and CDR2 as YYNGEE. CDR3 length: 13 residues. CDR3 sequence: CASSATVSREQYF. In nucleotides, the CDR3 is TGTGCCAGCAGCGCCACAGTATCACGCGAGCAGTACTTC. Drawing the rest from reference TRBV9 and TRBJ2-7, the complete variable domain is DSGVTQTPKHLITATGQRVTLRCSPRSGDLSVYWYQQSLDQGLQFLIQYYNGEERAKGNILERFSAQQFPDLHSELNLSSLELGDSALYFCASSATVSREQYFGPGTRLTVT.

This clone has a single count. CDR3 DNA: TGTGCCAGCAGCGAGGGCGGGCCCTTCTATGGCTACACCTTC. This codes for CASSEGGPFYGYTF. The rearrangement joins TRBV9 to TRBJ1-2; D unclear. The CDR3 spans 14 residues. From germline, CDR1 is SGDLS and CDR2 YYNGEE. The V and J ends lost 3 bases and 4 bases respectively, with 13 bases between them.

The genes are TRBV2 and TRBJ2-2; D may be TRBD2 (7 bases). V lost 3 bases, J lost 6 bases, and 20 bases lay in between. The CDR3 has 17 residues. The germline gives CDR1 SNHLY, CDR2 FYNNEI. The CDR3 bases are TGTGCCAGCAGTGAGGGTGTGGGGGGGCCCCGGGCCGGGGAGCTGTTTTTT. Residues: CASSEGVGGPRAGELFF. Looking up the rest from reference TRBV2 and TRBJ2-2 gives the full variable domain: EPEVTQTPSHQVTQMGQEVILRCVPISNHLYFYWYRQILGQKVEFLVSFYNNEISEKSEIFDDQFSVERPDGSNFTLKIRSTKLEDSAMYFCASSEGVGGPRAGELFFGEGSRLTVL.